This TCR beta chain was profiled in a study of T cells expressing NK-cell markers. Study-wide context: Sequencing of TCR beta repertoires drew on sorted CD3+CD56+NKG2C+, CD3+CD56+NKG2C- and CD3+CD56-NKG2C+ T cells.

The CDR3 is 14 residues long. TCRdb re-called the 5' RACE reads and gives one entry per CDR3 protein, without DNA. In all, the sample yields about 140,000 distinct CDR3 sequences. The receptor was derived from a man aged 18 to 29 in good health. The sample comprised blood T cells: a sorted CD56 or NKG2C T cell subset, CD4+ or CD8+ T cells, or bulk PBMC T cells (not recorded which). The chain combines TRBV12-3 or TRBV12-4 with TRBJ2-7; TCRdb's D call, TRBD1, is unchecked because there is no DNA. The CDR3: CASSFGTGRYEQYF.